The 30 T cell receptor beta chains reported below all come from one sample, sequenced in a study of T cell responses to AZD1222 COVID-19 vaccine. Generated by immunoSEQ multiplex PCR, the TCRdb table keeps only in-frame clones and is missing some. The table records 110,000 to 150,000 clones, 85% to 95% of them present only once. The sample consisted of peripheral blood, taken on day 0 of AZD1222 vaccination. The receptors were sampled from an adult in good health.

This clone occurred once. The chain is built from TRBV28 and TRBJ1-1; D is undetermined. V lost 10 bases and J lost 9, with 21 bases in between. CDR1 and CDR2 (germline): MDHEN, SYDVKM. This CDR3 region has 13 residues. CDR3: CATYPSKLLQAFF. The CDR3 coding sequence is TGTGCCACCTATCCCTCAAAGCTGCTTCAAGCTTTCTTT. The full variable domain, rest sourced from reference TRBV28 and TRBJ1-1, is DVKVTQSSRYLVKRTGEKVFLECVQDMDHENMFWYRQDPGLGLRLIYFSYDVKMKEKGDIPEGYSVSREKKERFSLILESASTNQTSMYLCATYPSKLLQAFFGQGTRLTVV.

The rearrangement links TRBV5-4 to TRBJ1-2; D is unclear. Germline CDR1 and CDR2: SGHNT and YYREEE (reference sequence). V gave up 6 bases and J gave up 8 bases, with 5 bases separating them. The CDR3 totals 9 residues. This CDR3 is CASTYGYTF. CDR3 bases: TGTGCCAGCACATACGGCTACACCTTC.

The chain uses TRBV11-3 and TRBJ2-3; D unclear. The germline V gene encodes CDR1 SGHNT and CDR2 YENEEA. This CDR3 is built from 13 residues. Between the trimmed V and J ends, which lost 4 bases and 0 bases, there was a span of 5 bases. The CDR3 DNA follows: TGTGCCAGCAGCTCTGGGAGCACAGATACGCAGTATTTT. This encodes CASSSGSTDTQYF. The whole variable domain, filled in from reference TRBV11-3 and TRBJ2-3, reads EAGVVQSPRYKIIEKKQPVAFWCNPISGHNTLYWYLQNLGQGPELLIRYENEEAVDDSQLPKDRFSAERLKGVDSTLKIQPAELGDSAVYLCASSSGSTDTQYFGPGTRLTVL.

The CDR3 loop reads CASSHLARDRENEQYF. The CDR3 DNA reads TGTGCCAGCAGCCACCTCGCCCGGGACAGGGAGAACGAGCAGTACTTC. The chain has TRBV3-1 (or the pseudogene TRBV3-2) and TRBJ2-7, with 9 positions matching TRBD1. This CDR3 is built from 16 residues. The junction had 11 bases not matched to a gene; V was cut back by 3 bases and J by 5 bases. CDR1 is LGHDT, CDR2 YNNKEL, per germline (reference sequence).

This clone was counted between two and nine times. The genes are TRBV30 and TRBJ2-7; perhaps TRBD1 as D (5 bases). The CDR3 extends over 11 amino acids. Trimming stripped 4 bases from V and 8 bases from J, with 12 bases between. CDR1 is GTSNPN, CDR2 SVGIG, per germline (reference sequence). The chain's CDR3 is CAWKRGLKQYF. The CDR3 DNA is TGTGCCTGGAAAAGGGGATTAAAGCAGTACTTC.

The chain is built from TRBV18 and TRBJ1-5; unclear D gene. The ends were cut back, 6 bases at V and 4 bases at J, with 10 bases in the middle. CDR3 length equals 13 residues. Germline V lookup: CDR1 KGHSH, CDR2 LQKENI. CDR3 nucleotides: TGTGCCAGCTCCCTTGGTATAAATCAGCCCCAGCATTTT. Translation gives CASSLGINQPQHF.

The chain has TRBV5-3 and TRBJ2-3; TRBD2 might be the D (6 bases). TRBV5-3 is an ORF, and what it does is uncertain. The CDR3 contains 15 residues. The V and J ends lost 0 bases and 6 bases respectively, with 14 bases between them. The CDR3 DNA reads as TGTGCCAGAAGCTTGGTGTGGGGGGACGGCGATACGCAGTATTTT. This translates into CARSLVWGDGDTQYF.

The chain employs TRBV12-5 and TRBJ1-6; the D is unclear. V lost 1 base and J lost 10, with 11 bases in between. The CDR3 is 14 amino acids. The V gene's germline CDR1 is LGHNT and CDR2 FRNRAP. This CDR3 reads CASGLGFRLSPLHF. DNA for the CDR3: TGTGCTAGTGGTTTGGGGTTCCGACTATCACCCCTCCACTTT. The entire variable domain, with the rest obtained from reference TRBV12-5 and TRBJ1-6, is as follows: DARVTQTPRHKVTEMGQEVTMRCQPILGHNTVFWYRQTMMQGLELLAYFRNRAPLDDSGMPKDRFSAEMPDATLATLKIQPSEPRDSAVYFCASGLGFRLSPLHFGNGTRLTVT.

V is TRBV4-1 and J is TRBJ2-5; D uncertain. Germline V gene sequence: CDR1 MGHRA, CDR2 YSYEKL. Trimming pared 0 bases from V and 4 bases from J, leaving 3 bases between. The CDR3 is 12 amino acids. DNA for the CDR3: TGCGCCAGCAGCCAAGAGGGAGAGACCCAGTACTTC. This codes for CASSQEGETQYF.

The chain links TRBV19 to TRBJ1-5, with 9 nucleotides matching TRBD1. CDR1 is LNHDA, CDR2 SQIVND, per germline (reference sequence). The ends lost 5 bases at V and 4 bases at J; junction bases unmatched: 6. The CDR3 spans 15 residues. The CDR3 protein is CASSRVTGGNQPQHF. CDR3 in DNA: TGTGCCAGTAGTCGAGTGACAGGGGGTAATCAGCCCCAGCATTTT.

The chain combines TRBV3-1 (or the pseudogene TRBV3-2) with TRBJ2-7, with D uncertain. Per the germline V gene, CDR1 is LGHDT and CDR2 is YNNKEL (reference sequence). The length of the CDR3 is 14 residues. Deletions cut 4 bases from V and 0 bases from J, with 10 bases between. The CDR3 region is CASSPGYSSYEQYF. CDR3 coding DNA: TGTGCCAGCAGCCCCGGGTACAGCTCCTACGAGCAGTACTTC.

This chain joins TRBV18 and TRBJ2-1, with TRBD1 identical over 7 bases. The CDR3 contains 16 residues. Losses at the gene ends were 2 bases for V and 7 bases for J; bases not matched to a gene: 11. Germline V lookup: CDR1 KGHSH, CDR2 LQKENI. In DNA, the CDR3 is TGTGCCAGCTCACCAACCCAGGGGGAAAGGCTTAATGAGCAGTTCTTC. Translation: CASSPTQGERLNEQFF.

The gene calls are TRBV28 and TRBJ2-7; TRBD1 matches 9 bases. Trimming took 6 bases from V and 4 from J; bases not matched to a gene: 19. CDR1 MDHEN and CDR2 SYDVKM come from the germline V gene. The CDR3 sequence is 18 residues long. For the CDR3, the DNA is TGTGCCAGCAGCACCGGGACAGGGCGTTTTTCTTGGCGGTACGAGCAGTACTTC. This codes for CASSTGTGRFSWRYEQYF.

This chain uses TRBV6-5 with TRBJ2-3; 7 nucleotides match TRBD2. Germline V gives CDR1 MNHEY, CDR2 SVGAGI. This CDR3 is built from 15 residues. The V segment lost 2 bases and the J segment 0 bases; nucleotides outside the gene matches: 2. The CDR3, as DNA: TGTGCCAGCAGTTACAGCGGGACTAGCACAGATACGCAGTATTTT. This encodes CASSYSGTSTDTQYF.

The genes are TRBV2 and TRBJ2-7; the D call may be TRBD1 or TRBD2 (5 bases each). The CDR3 spans 15 residues. The germline V gene has CDR1 SNHLY and CDR2 FYNNEI. The V gene lost 4 bases and the J gene lost 6 bases, with 19 bases spanning the gap. The CDR3: CASSARGRRSGEQYF. CDR3 DNA sequence: TGTGCCAGCAGTGCCCGGGGCCGGAGGTCGGGCGAGCAGTACTTC.

The chain carries TRBV6-5 and TRBJ2-5; unclear D gene. V was shortened by 3 bases and J by 4 bases, with 6 bases between the two germline ends. CDR1 is MNHEY, CDR2 SVGAGI, per germline. This CDR3 region has 12 residues. DNA for the CDR3: TGTGCCAGCAGTTATATGGGAGAGACCCAGTACTTC. This codes for CASSYMGETQYF.

J is TRBJ1-2 and V is TRBV19, with 10 bases lining up with TRBD1. The V segment lost 5 bases and the J segment 3 bases; nucleotides outside the gene matches: 9. The CDR3 runs to 16 residues. Germline CDR1 reads LNHDA; CDR2 reads SQIVND (reference sequence). CDR3 sequence: CASSELGTGVDYGYTF. In DNA, the CDR3 is TGTGCCAGTAGTGAACTCGGGACAGGGGTCGACTATGGCTACACCTTC.

The chain has TRBV28 and TRBJ1-1; D unresolved. The germline V gene has CDR1 MDHEN and CDR2 SYDVKM. V was pared by 6 bases and J by 10 bases, with 12 bases between. The CDR3 covers 11 residues. Here the CDR3 reads CASSPGFVAFF. CDR3 DNA: TGTGCCAGCAGCCCCGGTTTTGTAGCTTTCTTT.

This chain connects TRBV7-8 to TRBJ2-5, with 7 positions matching TRBD2. The CDR3 contains 13 residues. Germline V CDR1 and CDR2: SGHVS, FQNEAQ. With V trimmed by 7 bases and J by 2 bases, 4 bases remained unmatched. CDR3 sequence: CASTLGGQETQYF. CDR3 nucleotide sequence: TGTGCCAGCACCCTCGGGGGGCAAGAGACCCAGTACTTC.

The chain recombines TRBV28 with TRBJ2-2; D remains ambiguous. V shed 7 bases and J shed 4 bases, with 7 bases lying between them. The CDR3 totals 12 residues. Germline CDR1 and CDR2: MDHEN and SYDVKM. CDR3 DNA: TGTGCCAGCACTCGGGCCACCGGGGAGCTGTTTTTT. Its translation: CASTRATGELFF.

This rearrangement joins TRBV7-6 to TRBJ1-6, with 11 bases matching TRBD1. The ends lost 5 bases at V and 0 bases at J; junction bases unmatched: 6. The CDR3 loop spans 18 amino acids. Germline-derived CDR1 and CDR2 are SGHVS and FNYEAQ. The CDR3 nucleotides are TGTGCCAGCAGCCTCCGGGACAGGGGGAGCTCCTATAATTCACCCCTCCACTTT. Translation: CASSLRDRGSSYNSPLHF.

This rearrangement joins TRBV5-4 to TRBJ1-2, with TRBD1 identical over 10 bases. With V trimmed by 0 bases and J by 4 bases, 6 bases remained unmatched. CDR1 is SGHNT and CDR2 is YYREEE in the germline V gene (reference sequence). The CDR3 covers 16 residues. This CDR3 is CASSLGTGGIRYGYTF. For the CDR3, the DNA is TGTGCCAGCAGCTTGGGGACAGGGGGGATTCGCTATGGCTACACCTTC.

The chain carries TRBV7-3 and TRBJ1-5, with D possibly TRBD1 on 6 matching bases. CDR1 and CDR2 (germline): SGHTA, FQGTGA. This CDR3 is built from 22 residues. Trimming took off 0 bases at V and 0 bases at J, with 27 bases between the two ends. CDR3 in amino acids: CASSLTPGVGTTHRDSNQPQHF. Here the CDR3 DNA reads TGTGCCAGCAGCTTAACCCCCGGGGTAGGGACTACGCACAGGGATAGCAATCAGCCCCAGCATTTT.

The rearrangement joins TRBV28 to TRBJ2-1, with 8 bases aligning to TRBD2. CDR3 length equals 13 residues. V shed 11 bases and J 4 bases; nucleotides not matched to a gene: 7. Germline CDR1 is MDHEN and CDR2 is SYDVKM. The CDR3 sequence is CASGGGPYNEQFF. The CDR3 DNA sequence: TGTGCCTCGGGCGGGGGGCCATACAATGAGCAGTTCTTC.

The V call is TRBV21-1, the J call TRBJ1-6. TRBV21-1 is shown as a pseudogene. This CDR3 contains 15 residues. The CDR3 bases are TGTGCCAGCAGCAAAGGGGGTAAGAATAATTCACCCCTCCACTTT. Its translation is CASSKGGKNNSPLHF.

The genes are TRBV18 and TRBJ1-1, with a possible D match to TRBD1 (5 bases). CDR3 size: 16 residues. The germline gives CDR1 KGHSH, CDR2 LQKENI. The V gene lost 5 bases and the J gene lost 1 base, with 17 bases spanning the gap. Here the CDR3 DNA reads TGTGCCAGCTCAATCTTGTGGCAGGGCCCGAACACTGAAGCTTTCTTT. Translating it yields CASSILWQGPNTEAFF.

The sample holds one count of this clone. This rearrangement joins TRBV6-5 to TRBJ1-6; D is unclear. Germline CDR1 and CDR2: MNHEY and SVGAGI. Between the trimmed V and J ends, which lost 2 bases and 7 bases, there was a span of 15 bases. The CDR3 loop spans 16 amino acids. CDR3: CASSYRLGPLNSPLHF. The CDR3 bases are TGTGCCAGCAGTTACAGACTTGGACCGCTGAATTCACCCCTCCACTTT.

This chain joins TRBV6-5 and TRBJ2-7; D not certain. The CDR3 is 16 amino acids. The V gene lost 2 bases and the J gene lost 3 bases, with 17 bases spanning the gap. The V gene's germline CDR1 is MNHEY and CDR2 SVGAGI. The CDR3 bases are TGTGCCAGCAGTTACAGCCCCAGCCTCCGAGGCTACGAGCAGTACTTC. As protein: CASSYSPSLRGYEQYF.

In this sample, this clone turned up once. The J gene is TRBJ2-3, the V gene TRBV12-3 or TRBV12-4; D is unresolved. The CDR3 is 11 amino acids. V lost 4 bases and J lost 6, with 5 bases in between. CDR3 residues: CASSYLDTQYF. CDR3 coding DNA: TGTGCCAGCAGTTATCTGGATACGCAGTATTTT.

This clone occurred once. The chain recombines TRBV6-5 with TRBJ1-2, with 9 bases that match TRBD1. J lost 7 bases, V lost 5 bases, and 5 bases had no gene match. The CDR3 runs to 13 residues. CDR1 and CDR2 (germline): MNHEY, SVGAGI. CDR3 DNA: TGTGCCAGCAGTAGGACAGGGGTGTTTGGCTACACCTTC. This gives the protein CASSRTGVFGYTF.